Below, 9 T cell receptor beta chains from the same sample are listed, as sequenced in a study of technical replicates of blood from several donors. Method: immunoSEQ multiplex PCR; TCRdb's copy keeps in-frame clones and lacks some. The sample has about 15,000 clones; over 65% are singletons. What was sequenced was PBMCs. These receptors were obtained from a human donor in good health. Some clones in this sample may be carry-over from other donors' samples.

The V call is TRBV6-1, the J call TRBJ1-2; tentatively, D is TRBD1 (5 bases). Germline values: CDR1 MNHNS, CDR2 SASEGT. The CDR3 is 15 amino acids. The V and J ends lost 3 bases and 4 bases respectively, with 15 bases between them. The CDR3 DNA sequence: TGTGCCAGCAGTGATGCCAGGGCAAGGGTCTATGGCTACACCTTC. Amino acids: CASSDARARVYGYTF.

The chain recombines TRBV30 with TRBJ2-7; TRBD2 agrees at 13 bases. J lost 5 bases, V lost 3 bases, and 13 bases had no gene match. The V gene's germline CDR1 is GTSNPN and CDR2 SVGIG (reference sequence). The CDR3 length is 17 residues. The CDR3 DNA is TGTGCCTGGAGCGGAAGGGCCGGACTAGCGGGAGTAGACGAGCAGTACTTC. It translates to CAWSGRAGLAGVDEQYF.

The genes are TRBV7-2 and TRBJ2-3; maybe TRBD2 (5 bases). V was shortened by 5 bases and J by 0 bases, with 15 bases between the two germline ends. CDR3 length: 16 amino acids. Germline-derived CDR1 and CDR2 are SGHTA and FQGNSA. CDR3: CASSTQRKSSTDTQYF. DNA of the CDR3: TGTGCCAGCAGCACACAGCGGAAGTCTAGCACAGATACGCAGTATTTT.

CDR3 loop: CASSMSGESYEQYF. CDR3 nucleotide sequence: TGTGCCAGTAGTATGTCGGGGGAATCCTACGAGCAGTACTTC. The V call is TRBV19, the J call TRBJ2-5; maybe TRBD2 (6 bases). The tail of the sequence fits TRBJ2-7 better, so the J call may be wrong. The CDR3 covers 14 residues. Looked up from germline, CDR1 is LNHDA and CDR2 is SQIVND (reference sequence).

This clone appeared a few times. The rearrangement links TRBV2 to TRBJ2-5, with 8 positions matching TRBD1. V was pared by 6 bases and J by 1 base, with 1 base of the junction left unmatched. The CDR3 totals 13 residues. Germline CDR1 reads SNHLY; CDR2 reads FYNNEI. The CDR3 DNA sequence: TGTGCCAGCAGGACAGGGGTCCAAGAGACCCAGTACTTC. Its translation is CASRTGVQETQYF.

CDR3 loop: CASSLVSDSPYNEQFF. CDR3 DNA: TGTGCCAGCAGCTTAGTCTCGGACTCTCCCTACAATGAGCAGTTCTTC. V and J are TRBV11-2 and TRBJ2-1; D is perhaps TRBD2 (5 bases). Germline V CDR1 and CDR2: SGHAT, FQNNGV. There are 16 residues in the CDR3. Trimming stripped 1 base from V and 2 bases from J, with 12 bases between.

J is TRBJ1-1 and V is TRBV7-9; the match to TRBD1 covers 8 bases. The CDR3 runs 13 residues. The ends lost 4 bases at V and 7 bases at J; junction bases unmatched: 5. Germline loops: CDR1 SEHNR, CDR2 FQNEAQ (reference sequence). This CDR3 is CASSYTGGFEAFF. CDR3 sequence (DNA): TGTGCCAGCAGCTATACAGGGGGTTTTGAAGCTTTCTTT.

V usage is TRBV30 and J usage is TRBJ1-5; possibly TRBD1 for D (5 bases). Germline V gene lookup returns CDR1 GTSNPN and CDR2 SVGIG (reference sequence). V was pared by 3 bases and J by 4 bases, with 13 bases between. The length of the CDR3 is 14 residues. The CDR3 DNA follows: TGTGCCTGGAGATCTACAGGACTAAATCAGCCCCAGCATTTT. Translating gives CAWRSTGLNQPQHF.

The rearrangement joins TRBV25-1 to TRBJ2-7; maybe TRBD1 (6 bases). Germline CDR1 reads MGHDK; CDR2 reads SYGVNS. This CDR3 has 12 residues. Trimming stripped 2 bases from V and 4 bases from J, with 6 bases between. The CDR3 sequence: CASSEQGYEQYF. DNA for the CDR3: TGTGCCAGCAGTGAACAGGGGTACGAGCAGTACTTC.